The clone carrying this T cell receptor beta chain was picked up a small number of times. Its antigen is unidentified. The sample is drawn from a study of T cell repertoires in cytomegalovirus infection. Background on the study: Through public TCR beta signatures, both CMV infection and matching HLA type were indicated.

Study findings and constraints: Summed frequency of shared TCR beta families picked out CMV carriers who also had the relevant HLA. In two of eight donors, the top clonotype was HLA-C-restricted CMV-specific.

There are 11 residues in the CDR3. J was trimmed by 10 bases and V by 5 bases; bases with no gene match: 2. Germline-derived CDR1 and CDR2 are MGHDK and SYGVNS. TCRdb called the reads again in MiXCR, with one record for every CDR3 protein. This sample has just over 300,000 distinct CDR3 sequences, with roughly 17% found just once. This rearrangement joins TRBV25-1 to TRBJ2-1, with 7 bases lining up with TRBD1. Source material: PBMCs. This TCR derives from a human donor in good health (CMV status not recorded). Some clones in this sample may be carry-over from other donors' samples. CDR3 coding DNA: TGTGCCAGCAGTCAGGACAGGGAGCAGTTCTTC. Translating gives CASSQDREQFF.